The 19 T cell receptor beta chains reported below all come from one sample, sequenced in a study of blood T cell repertoires in COVID-19. This table comes from immunoSEQ multiplex PCR, and its TCRdb copy is limited to in-frame clones, with some not included. The sample records some 150,000 clones, around 78% being singletons. The source material was PBMCs or T cells enriched from blood (not recorded which). Receptors were obtained from a woman aged 45-59 years who had recovered from COVID-19.

The J gene is TRBJ2-1, the V gene TRBV6-4, with 13 bases matching TRBD2. With V trimmed by 3 bases and J by 6 bases, 2 bases remained unmatched. The germline V gene has CDR1 MRHNA and CDR2 SNTAGT. The CDR3 extends over 15 amino acids. The CDR3 nucleotides read TGTGCCAGCAGTGAACTAGCGGGAGGGCTCAATGAGCAGTTCTTC. It encodes CASSELAGGLNEQFF.

V usage is TRBV6-5 and J usage is TRBJ1-2; D is uncertain. V was cut by 6 bases and J by 8 bases, with 22 bases left in between. The CDR3 extends over 15 amino acids. From germline, CDR1 is MNHEY and CDR2 SVGAGI. CDR3 amino acids: CASSPSGSRLRGYTF. The CDR3 region has the DNA TGTGCCAGCAGCCCCTCCGGGTCCCGTCTTAGGGGCTACACCTTC.

Comment on this clone: This CDR3 fails to terminate in the conserved phenylalanine or tryptophan, so it likely reflects a read error. No DNA is shown, since the ends of the CDR3 on it are uncertain; the CDR3 is the one TCRdb lists. The chain carries TRBV7-9 and TRBJ1-1. The CDR3 is 8 residues long, counting both termini. Germline loops: CDR1 SEHNR, CDR2 FQNEAQ (reference sequence). CDR3: CASSPGGL.

V and J are TRBV10-1 and TRBJ1-1; a possible D gene is TRBD1 (6 bases). CDR1 is WNHNN and CDR2 is SYGVQD in the germline V gene (reference sequence). This CDR3 has 13 amino acids. Trimming cost V 5 bases and J 6 bases, with 13 bases left between them. This CDR3 is CASSPTGFAEAFF. The DNA of the CDR3 is TGCGCCAGCAGTCCAACAGGGTTCGCTGAAGCTTTCTTT.

V is TRBV7-9 and J is TRBJ2-5, with 9 bases matching TRBD2. The germline V gene has CDR1 SEHNR and CDR2 FQNEAQ (reference sequence). The CDR3 is 15 amino acids. After removal of 4 bases from V and 2 bases from J, the junction contained 5 bases not matched to a gene. As DNA, the CDR3 is TGTGCCAGCAGCTGGGGACTAGCAACGCAAGAGACCCAGTACTTC. Translating it yields CASSWGLATQETQYF. The full variable domain, in which reference TRBV7-9 and TRBJ2-5 provide the parts outside the CDR3, is DTGVSQNPRHKITKRGQNVTFRCDPISEHNRLYWYRQTLGQGPEFLTYFQNEAQLEKSRLLSDRFSAERPKGSFSTLEIQRTEQGDSAMYLCASSWGLATQETQYFGPGTRLLVL.

The chain links TRBV28 to TRBJ1-1; possibly TRBD1 for D (6 bases). V gave up 5 bases and J gave up 11 bases, with 15 bases separating them. CDR3 length equals 12 residues. CDR1 is MDHEN, CDR2 SYDVKM, per germline. The CDR3 here is CASSLNRVEAFF. The DNA for the CDR3 is TGTGCCAGCAGTCTTAACAGGGTGGAGGCTTTCTTT.

Only one count was recorded for this clone. DNA for the CDR3: TGTGCCAGCAGTTTAGTACTATTGACGGATGGCTACACCTTC. Amino acid sequence: CASSLVLLTDGYTF. The chain couples TRBV2 to TRBJ1-2; D is unresolved. Trimming removed 5 bases at V and 6 bases at J, with 16 bases between. Per germline, CDR1 SNHLY and CDR2 FYNNEI. There are 14 residues in the CDR3.

The rearrangement links TRBV4-3 to TRBJ2-1; 9 nucleotides match TRBD2. J lost 2 bases, V lost 0 bases, and 8 bases had no gene match. The CDR3 is 18 residues long. The germline V gene encodes CDR1 LGHNA and CDR2 YSLEER. The CDR3 DNA reads as TGCGCCAGCAGCCAAGATCCGCCGGGACTAGCTGCCTACAATGAGCAGTTCTTC. It specifies CASSQDPPGLAAYNEQFF.

The chain uses TRBV7-2 and TRBJ2-3, with 9 positions matching TRBD1. CDR3 length: 17 amino acids. In germline, CDR1 is SGHTA, CDR2 FQGNSA. J was trimmed by 2 bases and V by 3 bases; bases with no gene match: 9. For the CDR3, the DNA is TGTGCCAGCAGCTTCGCCGAGACAGGGGGTCCCACAGATACGCAGTATTTT. Its translation is CASSFAETGGPTDTQYF.

The chain is built from TRBV7-9 and TRBJ2-5; D is unclear. The CDR3 consists of 13 residues. V shed 2 bases and J shed 4 bases, with 8 bases lying between them. Germline V lookup: CDR1 SEHNR, CDR2 FQNEAQ (reference sequence). CDR3 loop: CASSLSPGETQYF. CDR3 nucleotides: TGTGCCAGCAGCTTATCCCCAGGAGAGACCCAGTACTTC. Looking up the rest from reference TRBV7-9 and TRBJ2-5 gives the full variable domain: DTGVSQNPRHKITKRGQNVTFRCDPISEHNRLYWYRQTLGQGPEFLTYFQNEAQLEKSRLLSDRFSAERPKGSFSTLEIQRTEQGDSAMYLCASSLSPGETQYFGPGTRLLVL.

The chain links TRBV28 to TRBJ1-1; no clear D gene. With 6 bases removed from V and 0 bases from J, the gap between germline ends came to 8 bases. This CDR3 spans 13 amino acids. The germline V gene has CDR1 MDHEN and CDR2 SYDVKM. CDR3 amino acids: CASSSYMNTEAFF. The CDR3 DNA reads TGTGCCAGCAGCTCGTATATGAACACTGAAGCTTTCTTT.

This clone was seen only a few times. The V and J genes are TRBV18 and TRBJ1-1; the D is unclear. Germline CDR1 is KGHSH and CDR2 is LQKENI. The CDR3 consists of 14 residues. Trimming took 6 bases from V and 2 from J, leaving 13 bases between them. The CDR3 is CASSQRTENTEAFF. The CDR3 bases are TGTGCCAGCTCTCAAAGGACTGAAAACACTGAAGCTTTCTTT.

The chain is built from TRBV11-2 and TRBJ2-1, with 11 bases aligning to TRBD2. The V segment lost 5 bases and the J segment 8 bases; nucleotides outside the gene matches: 14. CDR3 length equals 17 residues. Germline CDR1 and CDR2: SGHAT and FQNNGV. For the CDR3, the DNA is TGTGCCAGCAGCATAGGGACTAGCGGTCTCCGGATGGATGAGCAGTTCTTC. It translates to CASSIGTSGLRMDEQFF.

The chain is built from TRBV5-1 and TRBJ1-3; D might be TRBD1 (5 bases). Germline V CDR1 and CDR2: SGHRS, YFSETQ. V gave up 0 bases and J gave up 2 bases, with 6 bases separating them. The CDR3 runs 14 residues. For the CDR3, the DNA is TGCGCCAGCAGCTTGGCGACAGCTGGAAACACCATATATTTT. It specifies CASSLATAGNTIYF.

This chain links TRBV25-1 with TRBJ2-3; 8 positions agree with TRBD1. The CDR3 is 16 residues long. The V segment lost 0 bases and the J segment 3 bases; nucleotides outside the gene matches: 5. Germline V gives CDR1 MGHDK, CDR2 SYGVNS. The CDR3 loop is CASSEYRTGWTDTQYF. CDR3 coding DNA: TGTGCCAGCAGTGAATATCGGACAGGGTGGACAGATACGCAGTATTTT.

The chain recombines TRBV5-1 with TRBJ1-1, with TRBD1 identical over 9 bases. The CDR3 has 16 amino acids. V trimming: 0 bases; J trimming: 6 bases; junction bases outside the gene matches: 9. Germline CDR1 and CDR2: SGHRS and YFSETQ. As DNA, the CDR3 is TGCGCCAGCAGCTTGGACCTGGACAGGGGAGGAGCTGAAGCTTTCTTT. It yields the protein CASSLDLDRGGAEAFF.

The chain is built from TRBV24-1 and TRBJ1-1; perhaps TRBD1 as D (5 bases). Germline V lookup: CDR1 KGHDR, CDR2 SFDVKD. V lost 3 bases and J lost 1, with 11 bases in between. This CDR3 is built from 15 residues. The CDR3 coding sequence is TGTGCCACCAGTGATCCCTCGGGGGGGAACACTGAAGCTTTCTTT. Translated, it gives CATSDPSGGNTEAFF.

The chain carries TRBV5-6 and TRBJ2-3; D is possibly TRBD1 (5 bases). The CDR3 length is 14 residues. Germline CDR1 reads SGHDT; CDR2 reads YYEEEE. Trimming cost V 3 bases and J 3 bases, with 11 bases left between them. The CDR3 DNA reads as TGTGCCAGCAGCTGGGGCAGGGCGACAGATACGCAGTATTTT. Translating it yields CASSWGRATDTQYF.

The chain has TRBV11-3 and TRBJ2-3, with D perhaps matching TRBD2 (5 bases). Trimming removed 0 bases at V and 4 bases at J, with 14 bases between. Germline CDR1 and CDR2: SGHNT and YENEEA. The CDR3 spans 16 residues. CDR3 coding DNA: TGTGCCAGCAGCTTAGAATTCGGGGTGTTGGCAGATACGCAGTATTTT. Translating gives CASSLEFGVLADTQYF.